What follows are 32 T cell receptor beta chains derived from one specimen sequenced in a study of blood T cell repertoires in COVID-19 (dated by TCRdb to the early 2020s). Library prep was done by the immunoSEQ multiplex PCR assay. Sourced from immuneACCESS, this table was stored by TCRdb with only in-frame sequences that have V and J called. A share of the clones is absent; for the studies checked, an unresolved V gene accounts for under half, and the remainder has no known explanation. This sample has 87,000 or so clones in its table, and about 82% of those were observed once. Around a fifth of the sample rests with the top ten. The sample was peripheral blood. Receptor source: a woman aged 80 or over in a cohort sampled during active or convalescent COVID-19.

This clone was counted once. CDR3 nucleotide sequence: TGTGCCAGCAGCTTGGGACTAATCAATGAGCAGTTCTTC. As protein: CASSLGLINEQFF. The chain recombines TRBV5-6 with TRBJ2-1; D might be TRBD2 (5 bases). Germline loops: CDR1 SGHDT, CDR2 YYEEEE. This CDR3 is 13 amino acids long. V was shortened by 0 bases and J by 6 bases, with 7 bases between the two germline ends. Full variable domain (rest looked up from reference TRBV5-6 and TRBJ2-1): DAGVTQSPTHLIKTRGQQVTLRCSPKSGHDTVSWYQQALGQGPQFIFQYYEEEERQRGNFPDRFSGHQFPNYSSELNVNALLLGDSALYLCASSLGLINEQFFGPGTRLTVL.

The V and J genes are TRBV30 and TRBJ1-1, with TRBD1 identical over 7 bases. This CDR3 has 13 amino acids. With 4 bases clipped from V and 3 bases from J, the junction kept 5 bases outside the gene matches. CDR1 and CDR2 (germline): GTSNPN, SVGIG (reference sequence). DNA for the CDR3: TGTGCCTGGACGACAGGGTCTTACACTGAAGCTTTCTTT. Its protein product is CAWTTGSYTEAFF.

The CDR3 DNA is TGTGCCAGCAGCCAAGAGTCAGCGGGCGGGGAGCTGTTTTTT. Protein: CASSQESAGGELFF. The genes are TRBV3-1 (or the pseudogene TRBV3-2) and TRBJ2-2; D is possibly TRBD2 (6 bases). The CDR3 length is 14 residues. V dropped 0 bases and J dropped 7 bases, with 9 bases sitting between them. Germline V CDR1 and CDR2: LGHDT, YNNKEL (reference sequence).

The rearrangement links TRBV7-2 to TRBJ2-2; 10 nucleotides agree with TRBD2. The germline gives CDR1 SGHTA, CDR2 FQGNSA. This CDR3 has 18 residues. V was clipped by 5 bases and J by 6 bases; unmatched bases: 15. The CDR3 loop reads CASSPAGAGGPISGELFF. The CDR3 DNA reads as TGTGCCAGCAGCCCCGCGGGAGCGGGAGGGCCAATTTCCGGGGAGCTGTTTTTT. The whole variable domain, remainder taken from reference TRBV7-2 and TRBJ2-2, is GAGVSQSPSNKVTEKGKDVELRCDPISGHTALYWYRQSLGQGLEFLIYFQGNSAPDKSGLPSDRFSAERTGGSVSTLTIQRTQQEDSAVYLCASSPAGAGGPISGELFFGEGSRLTVL.

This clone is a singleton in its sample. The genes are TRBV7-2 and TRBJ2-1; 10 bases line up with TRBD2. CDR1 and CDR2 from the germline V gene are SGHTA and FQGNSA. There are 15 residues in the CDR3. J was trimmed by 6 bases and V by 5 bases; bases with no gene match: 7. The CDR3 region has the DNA TGTGCCAGCAGCCCTAGCGGGAGAAGGGGCAATGAGCAGTTCTTC. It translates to CASSPSGRRGNEQFF.

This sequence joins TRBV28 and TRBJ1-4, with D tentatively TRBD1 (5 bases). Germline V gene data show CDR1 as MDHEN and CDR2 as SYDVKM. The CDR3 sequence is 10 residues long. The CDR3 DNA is TGTGCGGGGGGGAATGAAAAACTGTTTTTT. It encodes CAGGNEKLFF.

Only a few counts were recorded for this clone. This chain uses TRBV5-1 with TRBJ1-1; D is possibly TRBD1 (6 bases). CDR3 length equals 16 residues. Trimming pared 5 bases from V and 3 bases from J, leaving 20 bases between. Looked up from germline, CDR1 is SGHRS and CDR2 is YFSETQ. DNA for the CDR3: TGCGCCAGCAGGTGGGACGTAACAGGGTGGCACACTGAAGCTTTCTTT. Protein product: CASRWDVTGWHTEAFF. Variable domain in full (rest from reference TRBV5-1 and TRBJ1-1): KAGVTQTPRYLIKTRGQQVTLSCSPISGHRSVSWYQQTPGQGLQFLFEYFSETQRNKGNFPGRFSGRQFSNSRSEMNVSTLELGDSALYLCASRWDVTGWHTEAFFGQGTRLTVV.

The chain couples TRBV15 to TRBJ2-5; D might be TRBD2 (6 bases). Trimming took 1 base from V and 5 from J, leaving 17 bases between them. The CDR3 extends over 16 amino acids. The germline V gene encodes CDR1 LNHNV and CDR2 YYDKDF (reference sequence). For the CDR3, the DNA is TGTGCCACCAGCAGAGTTCGCGGGAACATCTTGGAGACCCAGTACTTC. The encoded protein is CATSRVRGNILETQYF.

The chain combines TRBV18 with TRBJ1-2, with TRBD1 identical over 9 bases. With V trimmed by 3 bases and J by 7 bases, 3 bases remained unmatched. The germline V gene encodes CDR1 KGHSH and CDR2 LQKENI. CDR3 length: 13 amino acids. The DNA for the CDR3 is TGTGCCAGCTCACCCGGGACAGGGCCTGGCTACACCTTC. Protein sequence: CASSPGTGPGYTF.

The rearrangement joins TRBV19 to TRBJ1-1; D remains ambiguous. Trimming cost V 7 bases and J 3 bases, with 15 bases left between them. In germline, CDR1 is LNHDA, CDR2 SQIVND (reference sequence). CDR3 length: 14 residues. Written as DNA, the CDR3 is TGTGCCAGTACCCCGATAGGAGGGTACACTGAAGCTTTCTTT. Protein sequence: CASTPIGGYTEAFF.

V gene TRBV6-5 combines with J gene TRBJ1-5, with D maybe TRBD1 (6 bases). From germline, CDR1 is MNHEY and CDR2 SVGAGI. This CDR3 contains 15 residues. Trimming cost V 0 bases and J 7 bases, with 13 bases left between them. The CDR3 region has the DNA TGTGCCAGCAGTTACTCGTTACAGGGAGAACAGCCCCAGCATTTT. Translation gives CASSYSLQGEQPQHF.

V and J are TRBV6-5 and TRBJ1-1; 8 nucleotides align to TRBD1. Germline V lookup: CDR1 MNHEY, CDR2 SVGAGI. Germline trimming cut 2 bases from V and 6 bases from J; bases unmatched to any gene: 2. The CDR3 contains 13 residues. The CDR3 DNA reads TGTGCCAGCAGTTACCCGGACAGGGCTGAAGCTTTCTTT. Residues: CASSYPDRAEAFF.

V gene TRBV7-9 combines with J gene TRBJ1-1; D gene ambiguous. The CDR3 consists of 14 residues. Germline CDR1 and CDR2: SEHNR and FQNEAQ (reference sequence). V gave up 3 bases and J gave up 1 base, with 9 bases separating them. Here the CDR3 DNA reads TGTGCCAGCAGCTTTCACCGAGGGAACACTGAAGCTTTCTTT. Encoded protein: CASSFHRGNTEAFF.

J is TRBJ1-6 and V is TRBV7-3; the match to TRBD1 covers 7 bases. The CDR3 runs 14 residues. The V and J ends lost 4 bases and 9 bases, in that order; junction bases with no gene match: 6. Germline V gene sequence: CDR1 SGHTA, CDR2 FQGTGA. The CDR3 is CASSSTGSGSPLHF. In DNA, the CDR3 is TGTGCCAGCAGCTCGACAGGGAGCGGTTCACCCCTCCACTTT.

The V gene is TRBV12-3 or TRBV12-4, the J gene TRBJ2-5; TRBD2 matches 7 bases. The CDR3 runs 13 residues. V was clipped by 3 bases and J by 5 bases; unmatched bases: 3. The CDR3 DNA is TGTGCCAGCAGTTTCCGGGGAGGGGAGACCCAGTACTTC. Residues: CASSFRGGETQYF.

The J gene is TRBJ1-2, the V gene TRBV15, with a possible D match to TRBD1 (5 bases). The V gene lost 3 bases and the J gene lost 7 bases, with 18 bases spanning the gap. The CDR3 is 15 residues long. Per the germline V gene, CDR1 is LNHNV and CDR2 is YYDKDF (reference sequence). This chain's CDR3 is CATSSGALGTFGYTF. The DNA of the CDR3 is TGTGCCACCAGCAGTGGGGCGTTAGGGACTTTTGGCTACACCTTC.

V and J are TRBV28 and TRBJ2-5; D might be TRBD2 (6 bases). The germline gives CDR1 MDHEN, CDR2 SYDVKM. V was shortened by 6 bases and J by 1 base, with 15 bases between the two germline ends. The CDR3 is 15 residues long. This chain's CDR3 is CASSPAGAIQETQYF. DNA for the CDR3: TGTGCCAGCAGCCCAGCGGGCGCTATCCAAGAGACCCAGTACTTC.

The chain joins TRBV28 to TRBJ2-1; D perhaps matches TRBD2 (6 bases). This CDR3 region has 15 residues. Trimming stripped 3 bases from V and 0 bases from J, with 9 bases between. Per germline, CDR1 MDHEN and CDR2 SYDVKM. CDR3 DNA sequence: TGTGCCAGCAGTTTCCTCGGGAGCTCCTACAATGAGCAGTTCTTC. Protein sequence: CASSFLGSSYNEQFF.

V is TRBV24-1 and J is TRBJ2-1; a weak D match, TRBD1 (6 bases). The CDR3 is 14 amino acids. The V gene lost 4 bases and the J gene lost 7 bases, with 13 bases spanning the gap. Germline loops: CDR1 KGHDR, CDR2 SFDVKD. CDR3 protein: CATSEQGSFNEQFF. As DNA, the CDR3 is TGTGCCACCAGTGAGCAGGGGAGTTTTAATGAGCAGTTCTTC.

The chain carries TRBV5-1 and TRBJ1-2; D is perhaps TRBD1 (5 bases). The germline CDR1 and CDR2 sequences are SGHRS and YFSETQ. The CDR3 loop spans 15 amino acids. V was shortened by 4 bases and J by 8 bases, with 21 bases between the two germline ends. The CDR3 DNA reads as TGCGCCAGCAGCGCCCGATCCCCGACAGATACAGGCTACACCTTC. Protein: CASSARSPTDTGYTF. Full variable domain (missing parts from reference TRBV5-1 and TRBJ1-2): KAGVTQTPRYLIKTRGQQVTLSCSPISGHRSVSWYQQTPGQGLQFLFEYFSETQRNKGNFPGRFSGRQFSNSRSEMNVSTLELGDSALYLCASSARSPTDTGYTFGSGTRLTVV.

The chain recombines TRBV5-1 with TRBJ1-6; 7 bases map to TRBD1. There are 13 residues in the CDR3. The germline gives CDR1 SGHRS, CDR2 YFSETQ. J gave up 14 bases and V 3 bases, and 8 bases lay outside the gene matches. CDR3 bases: TGCGCCAGCAGCTGGGACACAGGGGTCTCCCTCCACTTT. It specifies CASSWDTGVSLHF.

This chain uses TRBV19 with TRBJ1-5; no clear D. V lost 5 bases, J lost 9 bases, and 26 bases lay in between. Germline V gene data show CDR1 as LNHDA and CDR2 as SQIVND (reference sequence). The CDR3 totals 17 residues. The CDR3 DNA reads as TGTGCCAGTAGTCCCTGGGTACAGAACTCCCACGTTGGGCCCCAGCATTTT. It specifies CASSPWVQNSHVGPQHF.

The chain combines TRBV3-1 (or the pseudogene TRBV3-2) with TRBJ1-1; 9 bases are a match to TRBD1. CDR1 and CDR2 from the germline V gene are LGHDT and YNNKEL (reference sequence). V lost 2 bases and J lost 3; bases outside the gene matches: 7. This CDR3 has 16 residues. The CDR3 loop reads CASSQPGQGRDTEAFF. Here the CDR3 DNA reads TGTGCCAGCAGCCAACCGGGACAGGGTAGGGACACTGAAGCTTTCTTT.

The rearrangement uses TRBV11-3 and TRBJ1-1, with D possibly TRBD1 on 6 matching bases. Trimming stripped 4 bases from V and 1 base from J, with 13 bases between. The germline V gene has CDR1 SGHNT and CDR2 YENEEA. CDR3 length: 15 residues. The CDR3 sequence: CASSSRDTENTEAFF. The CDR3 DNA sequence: TGTGCCAGCAGCTCCCGGGACACTGAGAACACTGAAGCTTTCTTT.

CDR3 sequence reads: CASSEGRVVGGQYV. DNA for the CDR3: TGTGCCAGCAGTGAGGGCAGGGTGGTTGGTGGGCAGTACGTC. The chain uses TRBV6-1 and TRBJ2-7, with D perhaps matching TRBD1 (5 bases). Trimming removed 3 bases at V and 9 bases at J, with 18 bases between. Germline loops: CDR1 MNHNS, CDR2 SASEGT. The CDR3 extends over 14 amino acids.

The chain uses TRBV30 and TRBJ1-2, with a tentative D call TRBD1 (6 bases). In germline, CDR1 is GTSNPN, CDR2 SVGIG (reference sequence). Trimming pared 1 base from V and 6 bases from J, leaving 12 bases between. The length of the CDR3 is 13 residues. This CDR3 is CAWSAGDGDGYTF. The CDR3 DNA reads TGTGCCTGGAGTGCAGGGGACGGAGATGGCTACACCTTC. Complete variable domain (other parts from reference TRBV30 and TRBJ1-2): SQTIHQWPATLVQPVGSPLSLECTVEGTSNPNLYWYRQAAGRGLQLLFYSVGIGQISSEVPQNLSASRPQDRQFILSSKKLLLSDSGFYLCAWSAGDGDGYTFGSGTRLTVV.

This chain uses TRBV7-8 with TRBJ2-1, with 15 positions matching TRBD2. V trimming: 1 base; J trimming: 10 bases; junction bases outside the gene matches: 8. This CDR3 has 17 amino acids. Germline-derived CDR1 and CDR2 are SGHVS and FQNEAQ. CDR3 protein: CASSLGGLAGGQEEQFF. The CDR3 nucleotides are TGTGCCAGCAGCTTAGGGGGACTAGCGGGAGGACAGGAAGAGCAGTTCTTC.

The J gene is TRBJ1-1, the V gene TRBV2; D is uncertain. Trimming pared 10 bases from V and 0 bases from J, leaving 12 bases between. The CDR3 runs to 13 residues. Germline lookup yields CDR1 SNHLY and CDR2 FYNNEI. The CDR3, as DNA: TGTGCCATACAACAGTGGGTGAACACTGAAGCTTTCTTT. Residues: CAIQQWVNTEAFF.

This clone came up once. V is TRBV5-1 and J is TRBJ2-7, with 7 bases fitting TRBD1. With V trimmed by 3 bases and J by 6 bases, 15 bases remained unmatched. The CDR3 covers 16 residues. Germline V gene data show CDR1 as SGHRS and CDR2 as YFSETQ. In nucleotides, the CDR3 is TGCGCCAGCAGCTACAGGACAGGCCCGGTGTTTTCCGAGCAGTACTTC. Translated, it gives CASSYRTGPVFSEQYF.

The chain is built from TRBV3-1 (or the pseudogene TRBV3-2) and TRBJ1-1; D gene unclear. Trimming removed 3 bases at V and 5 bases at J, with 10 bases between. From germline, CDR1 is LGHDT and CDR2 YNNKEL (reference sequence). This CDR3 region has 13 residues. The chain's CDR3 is CASSQVDTTEAFF. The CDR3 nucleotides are TGTGCCAGCAGCCAGGTCGACACTACTGAAGCTTTCTTT.

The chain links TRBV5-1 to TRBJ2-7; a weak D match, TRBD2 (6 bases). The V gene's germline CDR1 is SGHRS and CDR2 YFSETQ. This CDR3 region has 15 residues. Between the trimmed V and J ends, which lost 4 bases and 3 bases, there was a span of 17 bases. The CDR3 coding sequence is TGCGCCAGCAGCCAAACCAATGGACTAATCTACGAGCAGTACTTC. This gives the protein CASSQTNGLIYEQYF.

The CDR3 DNA is TGTGCCAGTAATGGTCTAGAATCCTACAATGAGCAGTTCTTC. It codes for CASNGLESYNEQFF. This chain uses TRBV19 with TRBJ2-1; D not resolved. The CDR3 consists of 14 residues. The V gene's germline CDR1 is LNHDA and CDR2 SQIVND (reference sequence). V was trimmed by 7 bases and J by 1 base, leaving 11 bases between them.